This T cell receptor beta chain emerged from a study of blood T cells in healthy people across ages. Per germline, CDR1 MNHEY and CDR2 SVGAGI. V shed 7 bases and J shed 2 bases, with 17 bases lying between them. The CDR3 is made up of 15 amino acids. Only a few counts were recorded for this clonotype. Roughly 10 milliliters of peripheral blood were drawn from each donor. Primers used in a second PCR of roughly 6 to 11 cycles were a sample-barcoded 5' primer and a J-beta primer mix. Tags on each cDNA molecule came from a template-switch adaptor with 12 random nucleotides. From the 5' RACE reads, TCRdb called clonotypes with MiXCR, one entry per CDR3 protein. In the table there are 650,000 to 1,000,000 distinct CDR3 sequences, under 40% of which are singletons.

The V call is TRBV6-5, the J call TRBJ2-5; D call uncertain. The material sequenced was blood. The TCR comes from a man aged 18 to 35 in good health. In nucleotides, the CDR3 is TGTGCCAGCAAGAACGACCAAAGGCCACAAGAGACCCAGTACTTC. Residues: CASKNDQRPQETQYF.